These 23 T cell receptor beta chains originate from one sample sequenced in a study of blood T cells in healthy people across ages. The second PCR ran about 6 to 11 cycles with a sample-barcoded 5' primer and J-beta primers. Via MiXCR, TCRdb re-called the 5' RACE reads, giving one row per CDR3 protein. The sample consists of almost 1 million distinct CDR3 sequences, about 51% of them appearing once. Sequencing input: blood. The receptor set was obtained from a woman aged 60-75 years in good health.

This clonotype was detected only once. The V call is TRBV6-2 or TRBV6-3, the J call TRBJ2-4; possible D gene TRBD1, 6 bases. The CDR3 loop spans 16 amino acids. Germline CDR1 is MNHEY and CDR2 is SVGEGT. V lost 7 bases, J lost 0 bases, and 16 bases lay in between. The CDR3 sequence is CASTPQGFTAKNIQYF. CDR3 DNA sequence: TGTGCCAGCACCCCCCAGGGGTTTACAGCCAAAAACATTCAGTACTTC.

V is TRBV20-1 and J is TRBJ2-7; the match to TRBD2 covers 9 bases. The germline V gene encodes CDR1 DFQATT and CDR2 SNEGSKA (reference sequence). The J segment lost 6 bases and the V segment lost 2 bases, leaving 5 bases of the junction unmatched. The CDR3 consists of 13 residues. CDR3 amino acids: CSARPSGRSEQYF. DNA for the CDR3: TGCAGTGCTAGACCCAGCGGGAGGTCCGAGCAGTACTTC.

The chain has TRBV20-1 and TRBJ1-6, with D possibly being TRBD1 (5 bases). Trimming cost V 0 bases and J 8 bases, with 11 bases left between them. This CDR3 region has 14 residues. Germline V gene lookup returns CDR1 DFQATT and CDR2 SNEGSKA (reference sequence). CDR3 sequence: CSARDLPGDSPLHF. The DNA of the CDR3 is TGCAGTGCTAGAGATCTCCCGGGGGATTCACCCCTCCACTTT.

The J gene is TRBJ1-2, the V gene TRBV7-2; D is ambiguous. Trimming pared 2 bases from V and 4 bases from J, leaving 11 bases between. This CDR3 region has 14 residues. Germline-derived CDR1 and CDR2 are SGHTA and FQGNSA. The CDR3 region has the DNA TGTGCCAGCAGCTTACTAAATATTGGCTATGGCTACACCTTC. It codes for CASSLLNIGYGYTF.

This clonotype has only a few counts. CDR3 region: CSVEPLAGDTDTQYF. CDR3 sequence (DNA): TGCAGCGTTGAACCCCTAGCGGGGGACACAGATACGCAGTATTTT. The chain joins TRBV29-1 to TRBJ2-3; 10 bases fit TRBD2. CDR1 and CDR2 (germline): SQVTM, ANQGSEA. Trimming cost V 2 bases and J 2 bases; bases outside gene matches: 4. This CDR3 has 15 amino acids.

The gene calls are TRBV12-3 or TRBV12-4 and TRBJ1-1; the D gene is possibly TRBD1 (5 bases). The germline V and J ends were trimmed by 5 bases and 4 bases, with 17 bases remaining between them. This CDR3 region has 15 residues. CDR3 nucleotides: TGTGCCAGCAGTCCCCCGGGGCGGCAACTCACTGAAGCTTTCTTT. This gives the protein CASSPPGRQLTEAFF.

The chain recombines TRBV6-2 or TRBV6-3 with TRBJ1-2; D uncertain. V was shortened by 7 bases and J by 2 bases, with 14 bases between the two germline ends. The CDR3 loop spans 14 amino acids. CDR1 and CDR2 (germline): MNHEY, SVGEGT. CDR3 in amino acids: CASTDETRNYGYTF. CDR3 nucleotide sequence: TGTGCCAGCACCGATGAAACAAGGAACTATGGCTACACCTTC.

This clonotype has only a few counts. The genes are TRBV7-2 and TRBJ2-7; D gene uncertain. CDR3 length: 13 residues. Germline CDR1 SGHTA, CDR2 FQGNSA. Trimming removed 2 bases from V and 3 bases from J, with 8 bases in between. In nucleotides, the CDR3 is TGTGCCAGCAGCTTACAGACGGGCTACGAGCAGTACTTC. Protein product: CASSLQTGYEQYF.

This clonotype was counted between two and nine times. A read error may produce the germline difference seen at one junction end. The chain has TRBV15 and TRBJ2-5; maybe TRBD1 (6 bases). The CDR3 totals 15 residues. Germline CDR1 reads LNHNV; CDR2 reads YYDKDF (reference sequence). Written as DNA, the CDR3 is TGTGCCACCAGGAGAGGGACATCGTACCAAGAGACCCAGTACTTC. Its protein is CATRRGTSYQETQYF.

This chain links TRBV29-1 with TRBJ2-5; D may be TRBD2 (5 bases). CDR3 length equals 12 residues. V lost 7 bases, J lost 7 bases, and 16 bases lay in between. CDR1 and CDR2 (germline): SQVTM, ANQGSEA. In DNA, the CDR3 is TGCAGCGGGACTGGCCTGTTCGGGACCCAGTACTTC. Amino acid sequence: CSGTGLFGTQYF.

This clonotype turned up a few times. The rearrangement joins TRBV9 to TRBJ2-1, with 12 nucleotides matching TRBD2. The V segment lost 2 bases and the J segment 12 bases; nucleotides outside the gene matches: 6. The CDR3 loop spans 14 amino acids. CDR1 and CDR2 from the germline V gene are SGDLS and YYNGEE. Here the CDR3 DNA reads TGTGCCAGCAGCGTGGAGACTAGCGGGGGCGGGCAGTTCTTC. As protein: CASSVETSGGGQFF.

The rearrangement links TRBV4-1 to TRBJ2-1, with a weak D call TRBD2 (6 bases). Germline values: CDR1 MGHRA, CDR2 YSYEKL. The CDR3 covers 13 residues. Trimming took off 3 bases at V and 9 bases at J, with 12 bases between the two ends. The CDR3 protein is CASSQLLACEQFF. The DNA of the CDR3 is TGCGCCAGCAGCCAGTTACTAGCTTGTGAGCAGTTCTTC.

The chain carries TRBV6-6 and TRBJ2-7, with D perhaps TRBD1 or TRBD2 (5 bases each). V dropped 2 bases and J dropped 2 bases, with 16 bases sitting between them. The germline gives CDR1 MNHNY, CDR2 SVGAGI (reference sequence). This CDR3 has 16 amino acids. CDR3 sequence (DNA): TGTGCCAGCAGTTACACGGGGACCGTTATAACCTACGAGCAGTACTTC. Protein: CASSYTGTVITYEQYF.

This chain connects TRBV28 to TRBJ2-7; weak D call: TRBD2 (5 bases). Trimming took 4 bases from V and 2 from J, leaving 12 bases between them. The germline V gene has CDR1 MDHEN and CDR2 SYDVKM. CDR3 length: 14 amino acids. DNA of the CDR3: TGTGCCAGCAGTTGGTGGGAGACTGCCTACGAGCAGTACTTC. Amino acid sequence: CASSWWETAYEQYF.

This clonotype has only a few counts. The chain links TRBV27 to TRBJ2-1, with D tentatively TRBD2 (6 bases). Trimming removed 4 bases at V and 6 bases at J, with 16 bases between. This CDR3 is 15 amino acids long. In germline, CDR1 is MNHEY, CDR2 SMNVEV (reference sequence). CDR3 in amino acids: CASSSPRGIGNEQFF. Here the CDR3 DNA reads TGTGCCAGCAGTTCCCCCCGGGGGATTGGCAATGAGCAGTTCTTC.

This clonotype showed up just a few times. The chain has TRBV6-5 and TRBJ2-3, with D possibly TRBD1 on 5 matching bases. This CDR3 spans 15 amino acids. V was clipped by 4 bases and J by 6 bases, with 17 bases between them. From germline, CDR1 is MNHEY and CDR2 SVGAGI. The DNA of the CDR3 is TGTGCCAGCAGTTTAACGACTCCAGGGCGGGATACGCAGTATTTT. Its protein product is CASSLTTPGRDTQYF.

The chain links TRBV6-1 to TRBJ2-7; D unresolved. The DNA matches TRBJ2-5 better at its end, which makes the J call doubtful. Per the germline V gene, CDR1 is MNHNS and CDR2 is SASEGT. The CDR3 extends over 12 amino acids. The CDR3 here is CASRLRQETQYF. The CDR3 DNA is TGTGCCAGCAGGCTACGGCAAGAGACCCAGTACTTC.

This clonotype has more than one count but fewer than ten. The rearrangement joins TRBV3-1 to TRBJ1-2; TRBD1 matches 7 bases. This CDR3 has 15 residues. V shed 4 bases and J 6 bases; nucleotides not matched to a gene: 11. Germline CDR1 LGHDT, CDR2 YNNKEL (reference sequence). This CDR3 reads CASSPGGRGYNGYTF. The CDR3 DNA sequence: TGTGCCAGCAGCCCGGGGGGCAGGGGGTACAATGGCTACACCTTC. Full variable domain (missing parts from reference TRBV3-1 and TRBJ1-2): DTAVSQTPKYLVTQMGNDKSIKCEQNLGHDTMYWYKQDSKKFLKIMFSYNNKELIINETVPNRFSPKSPDKAHLNLHINSLELGDSAVYFCASSPGGRGYNGYTFGSGTRLTVV.

A single count supports this clonotype. The junction differs from germline at one of its ends, possibly a read error. The V call is TRBV24-1, the J call TRBJ2-5; no definite D call. The germline V gene has CDR1 KGHDR and CDR2 SFDVKD. The CDR3 sequence is 12 residues long. As DNA, the CDR3 is TGTGTCACCAGTCCACAGTTCGGTGGGCAGTACTTC. Its translation: CVTSPQFGGQYF.

This clonotype was seen just once. The J gene is TRBJ1-2, the V gene TRBV20-1; possible D gene TRBD1, 6 bases. With 0 bases removed from V and 7 bases from J, the gap between germline ends came to 9 bases. This CDR3 has 12 residues. From germline, CDR1 is DFQATT and CDR2 SNEGSKA (reference sequence). In DNA form, the CDR3 reads TGCAGTGCTAGAGATACAGGGTTTGGCTACACCTTC. This gives the protein CSARDTGFGYTF.

J is TRBJ2-3 and V is TRBV20-1; 7 positions match TRBD2. The junction had 12 bases not matched to a gene; V was cut back by 8 bases and J by 4 bases. This CDR3 contains 14 residues. Germline CDR1 reads DFQATT; CDR2 reads SNEGSKA (reference sequence). The CDR3 spells CSTRTSGIPDTQYF. The CDR3 nucleotides read TGCAGTACCCGTACCAGCGGGATTCCAGATACGCAGTATTTT.

A few counts support this clonotype. The chain uses TRBV4-1 and TRBJ2-3; 8 bases match TRBD2. The CDR3 length is 15 residues. CDR1 is MGHRA and CDR2 is YSYEKL in the germline V gene. The V and J ends lost 2 bases and 2 bases, in that order; junction bases with no gene match: 3. The chain's CDR3 is CASSQLAGTTDTQYF. The DNA of the CDR3 is TGCGCCAGCAGCCAACTAGCGGGCACCACAGATACGCAGTATTTT.

This clonotype has only a few counts. The chain joins TRBV4-2 to TRBJ2-7, with a possible D match to TRBD2 (6 bases). The germline V gene has CDR1 LGHNA and CDR2 YNFKEQ. Trimming cost V 4 bases and J 7 bases, with 17 bases left between them. The CDR3 contains 14 residues. CDR3 loop: CASSPWTAAGEQYF. The CDR3 nucleotides read TGTGCCAGCAGCCCATGGACTGCGGCGGGGGAGCAGTACTTC.